What follows are 24 T cell receptor beta chains derived from one specimen sequenced in a study of T cell changes during pregnancy in multiple sclerosis. Assay used: immunoSEQ multiplex PCR; TCRdb lists only in-frame clones, some missing. The data show 60,000 or so clones, 80% to 95% seen once. The specimen comprised peripheral blood, sampled in the first trimester of pregnancy. These receptors were taken from a female donor with multiple sclerosis, enrolled in a pregnancy study.

This rearrangement joins TRBV28 to TRBJ1-2; 8 bases are shared with TRBD1. The CDR3 totals 13 residues. V was pared by 6 bases and J by 8 bases, with 8 bases of the junction left unmatched. Germline CDR1 MDHEN, CDR2 SYDVKM. The CDR3 protein is CASSPGGAWGYTF. As DNA, the CDR3 is TGTGCCAGCAGCCCAGGGGGCGCTTGGGGCTACACCTTC.

This chain connects TRBV7-2 to TRBJ2-5, with D perhaps matching TRBD2 (5 bases). Germline V gene data show CDR1 as SGHTA and CDR2 as FQGNSA. The CDR3 runs to 13 residues. Trimming took 5 bases from V and 14 from J, leaving 21 bases between them. Here the CDR3 reads CASSHPPAVQCYF. Written as DNA, the CDR3 is TGTGCCAGCAGCCATCCTCCAGCGGTGCAATGTTACTTC. Based on the CDR3 plus reference TRBV7-2 and TRBJ2-5, the full variable domain is GAGVSQSPSNKVTEKGKDVELRCDPISGHTALYWYRQSLGQGLEFLIYFQGNSAPDKSGLPSDRFSAERTGGSVSTLTIQRTQQEDSAVYLCASSHPPAVQCYFGPGTRLLVL.

The V call is TRBV5-5, the J call TRBJ2-5, with D maybe TRBD2 (6 bases). The CDR3 runs to 16 residues. The ends were cut back, 4 bases at V and 5 bases at J, with 21 bases in the middle. Germline assignment: CDR1 SGHKS and CDR2 YYEKEE (reference sequence). DNA for the CDR3: TGTGCCAGCAGCCCCTACGGCGTGCGGGGAGTGGAGACCCAGTACTTC. The encoded protein is CASSPYGVRGVETQYF.

The chain uses TRBV11-2 and TRBJ1-2; TRBD1 matches at 8 bases. The J segment lost 4 bases and the V segment lost 3 bases, leaving 1 base of the junction unmatched. Germline CDR1 is SGHAT and CDR2 is FQNNGV. The CDR3 sequence is 13 residues long. CDR3 sequence reads: CASSFGQGYGYTF. CDR3 in DNA: TGTGCCAGCAGCTTCGGACAGGGCTATGGCTACACCTTC.

V is TRBV18 and J is TRBJ1-2; maybe TRBD1 (5 bases). CDR1 and CDR2 from the germline V gene are KGHSH and LQKENI. Trimming removed 6 bases from V and 3 bases from J, with 11 bases in between. CDR3 length equals 13 residues. The CDR3 DNA is TGTGCCAGCTCTCCGGCGGGGGACTATGGCTACACCTTC. Amino acid sequence: CASSPAGDYGYTF.

The genes are TRBV30 and TRBJ1-1, with 7 nucleotides matching TRBD1. Looked up from germline, CDR1 is GTSNPN and CDR2 is SVGIG (reference sequence). This CDR3 has 17 amino acids. Trimming took 4 bases from V and 1 from J; bases not matched to a gene: 15. The CDR3 here is CAWTQGQRPIKNTEAFF. The CDR3 coding sequence is TGTGCCTGGACTCAGGGACAGCGCCCCATTAAGAACACTGAAGCTTTCTTT.

This rearrangement joins TRBV7-8 to TRBJ1-5; D uncertain. V lost 1 base and J 3 bases, leaving 10 bases between the germline ends. CDR3 size: 15 residues. Germline V gene sequence: CDR1 SGHVS, CDR2 FQNEAQ. The CDR3, as DNA: TGTGCCAGCAGCTTAGTAGGCGGTTTCAATCAGCCCCAGCATTTT. The encoded protein is CASSLVGGFNQPQHF.

The genes are TRBV6-4 and TRBJ2-1; the D gene is possibly TRBD1 (5 bases). Germline assignment: CDR1 MRHNA and CDR2 SNTAGT. Trimming removed 5 bases at V and 1 base at J, with 9 bases between. CDR3 size: 14 residues. CDR3 sequence reads: CASSPDTSYNEQFF. CDR3 nucleotides: TGTGCCAGCAGTCCGGACACTTCCTACAATGAGCAGTTCTTC.

V is TRBV5-4 and J is TRBJ2-7; D is unclear. From germline, CDR1 is SGHNT and CDR2 YYREEE (reference sequence). Trimming removed 4 bases at V and 5 bases at J, with 16 bases between. This CDR3 region has 14 residues. CDR3 in DNA: TGTGCCAGCAGCCTACCTCCCCGTCTGGACGAGCAGTACTTC. Translation: CASSLPPRLDEQYF.

Only one count was recorded for this clone. The chain recombines TRBV7-9 with TRBJ1-2; 9 nucleotides align to TRBD1. Germline CDR1 and CDR2: SEHNR and FQNEAQ (reference sequence). The ends lost 5 bases at V and 7 bases at J; junction bases unmatched: 5. This CDR3 comprises 13 residues. The CDR3 nucleotides read TGTGCCAGCAGCACAACAGGGGGCGGTGGCTACACCTTC. Protein sequence: CASSTTGGGGYTF. The entire variable domain, with the rest obtained from reference TRBV7-9 and TRBJ1-2, is as follows: DTGVSQNPRHKITKRGQNVTFRCDPISEHNRLYWYRQTLGQGPEFLTYFQNEAQLEKSRLLSDRFSAERPKGSFSTLEIQRTEQGDSAMYLCASSTTGGGGYTFGSGTRLTVV.

The V gene is TRBV7-3, the J gene TRBJ1-5; perhaps TRBD1 as D (5 bases). Germline V gives CDR1 SGHTA, CDR2 FQGTGA. CDR3 size: 14 residues. V was pared by 0 bases and J by 3 bases, with 6 bases between. CDR3 DNA sequence: TGTGCCAGCAGCTTAACGGGGCTCAATCAGCCCCAGCATTTT. Encoded protein: CASSLTGLNQPQHF.

The V gene is TRBV7-6, the J gene TRBJ1-2, with D perhaps TRBD1 (5 bases). This CDR3 comprises 14 residues. The V and J ends lost 5 bases and 4 bases respectively, with 14 bases between them. Germline-derived CDR1 and CDR2 are SGHVS and FNYEAQ. Here the CDR3 reads CASSPAGATYGYTF. The DNA for the CDR3 is TGTGCCAGCAGCCCCGCTGGGGCAACCTATGGCTACACCTTC.

The V gene is TRBV5-1, the J gene TRBJ2-7; 9 bases fit TRBD1. V trimming: 0 bases; J trimming: 2 bases; junction bases outside the gene matches: 0. CDR3 length: 14 residues. The germline CDR1 and CDR2 sequences are SGHRS and YFSETQ. CDR3 residues: CASSLGQGAYEQYF. The CDR3 coding sequence is TGCGCCAGCAGCTTGGGACAGGGGGCCTACGAGCAGTACTTC.

The V call is TRBV19, the J call TRBJ2-3; D uncertain. Germline CDR1 LNHDA, CDR2 SQIVND (reference sequence). The CDR3 runs 15 residues. Trimming stripped 6 bases from V and 0 bases from J, with 13 bases between. In nucleotides, the CDR3 is TGTGCCAGTAGAGACCGCAGGTCTAGCACAGATACGCAGTATTTT. This sequence encodes CASRDRRSSTDTQYF.

This clone was observed once. The J gene is TRBJ2-6, the V gene TRBV9, with 8 bases matching TRBD1. Germline lookup yields CDR1 SGDLS and CDR2 YYNGEE. The CDR3 has 19 residues. Trimming took 4 bases from V and 0 from J; bases not matched to a gene: 12. The CDR3 is CASSFSGQGWASGANVLTF. DNA of the CDR3: TGTGCCAGCAGCTTCTCCGGACAGGGATGGGCCTCTGGGGCCAACGTCCTGACTTTC. Combining the CDR3 with reference TRBV9 and TRBJ2-6 gives the whole variable domain DSGVTQTPKHLITATGQRVTLRCSPRSGDLSVYWYQQSLDQGLQFLIQYYNGEERAKGNILERFSAQQFPDLHSELNLSSLELGDSALYFCASSFSGQGWASGANVLTFGAGSRLTVL.

This chain joins TRBV5-4 and TRBJ1-2; D perhaps matches TRBD1 (6 bases). V was clipped by 0 bases and J by 4 bases, with 19 bases between them. CDR3 length: 17 residues. Germline V gene sequence: CDR1 SGHNT, CDR2 YYREEE (reference sequence). CDR3 in DNA: TGTGCCAGCAGCTTGGAAGGGGTCGGTGGGGGGGCCTATGGCTACACCTTC. Translated, it gives CASSLEGVGGGAYGYTF.

The table lists this clone with a count of one. The J gene is TRBJ1-5, the V gene TRBV10-3, with D possibly TRBD1 on 5 matching bases. The CDR3 runs 19 residues. V shed 0 bases and J shed 3 bases, with 21 bases lying between them. Germline CDR1 and CDR2: ENHRY and SYGVKD. The CDR3: CAISESRTYGTGDNQPQHF. DNA of the CDR3: TGTGCCATCAGTGAGTCGAGAACCTACGGAACGGGGGACAATCAGCCCCAGCATTTT.

The V and J genes are TRBV5-4 and TRBJ1-3, with 10 bases fitting TRBD1. This CDR3 has 17 residues. With V trimmed by 4 bases and J by 0 bases, 7 bases remained unmatched. Germline lookup yields CDR1 SGHNT and CDR2 YYREEE (reference sequence). In DNA form, the CDR3 reads TGTGCCAGCAGCCGCGGGACAGGGGAGATCTCTGGAAACACCATATATTTT. This gives the protein CASSRGTGEISGNTIYF.

The chain recombines TRBV5-1 with TRBJ1-3; TRBD1 aligns across 8 bases. Losses at the gene ends were 0 bases for V and 2 bases for J; bases not matched to a gene: 4. Germline assignment: CDR1 SGHRS and CDR2 YFSETQ. The CDR3 has 16 amino acids. CDR3 in amino acids: CASSLAGTGTGNTIYF. DNA of the CDR3: TGCGCCAGCAGCTTGGCCGGGACAGGCACTGGAAACACCATATATTTT.

Here the CDR3 DNA reads TGTGCCAGCAGATACAGGGGGGGCCCAGATACGCAGTATTTT. Translation: CASRYRGGPDTQYF. The V and J genes are TRBV6-5 and TRBJ2-3, with a possible D match to TRBD1 (8 bases). The V and J ends lost 6 bases and 4 bases respectively, with 14 bases between them. The CDR3 runs to 14 residues. CDR1 MNHEY and CDR2 SVGAGI come from the germline V gene.

This chain uses TRBV7-2 with TRBJ1-1; D possibly corresponds to TRBD1 (5 bases). V was trimmed by 3 bases and J by 10 bases, leaving 33 bases between them. The CDR3 covers 19 residues. Germline CDR1 is SGHTA and CDR2 is FQGNSA. In DNA form, the CDR3 reads TGTGCCAGCAGCTTCGCCCATTACTACAGGTCTTTAATTCGGGGGGGAGCTTTCTTT. Translating it yields CASSFAHYYRSLIRGGAFF.

The chain recombines TRBV5-6 with TRBJ1-5; maybe TRBD1 (6 bases). V was shortened by 3 bases and J by 4 bases, with 17 bases between the two germline ends. This CDR3 is built from 16 residues. Looked up from germline, CDR1 is SGHDT and CDR2 is YYEEEE. The CDR3 coding sequence is TGTGCCAGCAGCTACCAACAGGGTCAAAGAAATCAGCCCCAGCATTTT. Protein product: CASSYQQGQRNQPQHF.

V and J are TRBV9 and TRBJ2-7; the D gene is possibly TRBD1 (6 bases). Trimming stripped 0 bases from V and 2 bases from J, with 9 bases between. The CDR3 is made up of 14 amino acids. Germline lookup yields CDR1 SGDLS and CDR2 YYNGEE. This CDR3 is CASSVVAGAYEQYF. The CDR3 DNA reads TGTGCCAGCAGCGTAGTCGCAGGGGCCTACGAGCAGTACTTC. Based on the CDR3 plus reference TRBV9 and TRBJ2-7, the full variable domain is DSGVTQTPKHLITATGQRVTLRCSPRSGDLSVYWYQQSLDQGLQFLIQYYNGEERAKGNILERFSAQQFPDLHSELNLSSLELGDSALYFCASSVVAGAYEQYFGPGTRLTVT.

The V gene is TRBV30, the J gene TRBJ1-2, with a possible D match to TRBD1 (6 bases). V was cut by 0 bases and J by 7 bases, with 18 bases left in between. The V gene's germline CDR1 is GTSNPN and CDR2 SVGIG (reference sequence). The CDR3 spans 15 residues. CDR3 loop: CAWSVPGTTVSGYTF. CDR3 sequence (DNA): TGTGCCTGGAGTGTTCCCGGGACAACGGTCTCTGGCTACACCTTC. Filled out from reference TRBV30 and TRBJ1-2, the complete variable domain reads SQTIHQWPATLVQPVGSPLSLECTVEGTSNPNLYWYRQAAGRGLQLLFYSVGIGQISSEVPQNLSASRPQDRQFILSSKKLLLSDSGFYLCAWSVPGTTVSGYTFGSGTRLTVV.